These 8 T cell receptor beta chains originate from one sample sequenced in a study of T cells in Graves' hyperthyroidism and ophthalmopathy. RNA transcripts provided the source from which TCR beta CDR3 regions were amplified. A first-round RT-PCR of the TCR CDR3 used the HTBI primer set. MiXCR, applied by TCRdb to the multiplex PCR reads, yields one record per CDR3 protein. The sample lists 450,000 to 700,000 distinct CDR3 sequences, just over 45% occurring once. Sequencing was performed on peripheral blood or thyroid tissue (not recorded which). These receptors all stem from an adult woman with Graves' disease, either hyperthyroidism or ophthalmopathy (not recorded which).

This clonotype was seen repeatedly, ten times or more. The chain is built from TRBV20-1 and TRBJ2-5; a possible D gene is TRBD2 (6 bases). CDR3 size: 15 residues. V was trimmed by 6 bases and J by 4 bases, leaving 21 bases between them. Germline-derived CDR1 and CDR2 are DFQATT and SNEGSKA (reference sequence). The CDR3 protein is CSAESGLGVGETQYF. The CDR3 DNA reads TGCAGTGCGGAGAGCGGGTTAGGAGTGGGAGAGACCCAGTACTTC.

The chain has TRBV5-1 and TRBJ1-6; D gene unclear. V was trimmed by 0 bases and J by 7 bases, leaving 11 bases between them. The CDR3 runs to 15 residues. CDR1 is SGHRS and CDR2 is YFSETQ in the germline V gene. CDR3 sequence (DNA): TGCGCCAGCAGCTTGGATATAGGGAGGAATTCACCCCTCCACTTT. This translates into CASSLDIGRNSPLHF.

The rearrangement uses TRBV12-3 or TRBV12-4 and TRBJ1-5; 7 bases are shared with TRBD1. The CDR3 covers 14 residues. V lost 6 bases to trimming and J lost 3 bases; unmatched junction nucleotides: 5. CDR3 DNA sequence: TGTGCCAGCAGGGTGGGACAGTTCAATCAGCCCCAGCATTTT. Protein: CASRVGQFNQPQHF.

The V and J genes are TRBV29-1 and TRBJ2-5, with D possibly TRBD1 on 5 matching bases. The CDR3 is made up of 11 amino acids. Trimming removed 8 bases at V and 4 bases at J, with 11 bases between. The germline V gene has CDR1 SQVTM and CDR2 ANQGSEA. In DNA form, the CDR3 reads TGCAGCTTAGGGGCAAGAGAGACCCAGTACTTC. Translated: CSLGARETQYF.

This chain links TRBV30 with TRBJ1-5; the match to TRBD1 covers 9 bases. This CDR3 has 15 amino acids. Germline V CDR1 and CDR2: GTSNPN, SVGIG (reference sequence). Trimming at V came to 5 bases and at J to 4 bases, leaving 9 bases not matched to a gene. The CDR3 loop is CAWPPGQGRNQPQHF. The CDR3 DNA reads as TGTGCCTGGCCACCGGGACAGGGAAGGAATCAGCCCCAGCATTTT.

V and J are TRBV15 and TRBJ2-6; D uncertain. CDR1 LNHNV and CDR2 YYDKDF come from the germline V gene (reference sequence). CDR3 length: 15 amino acids. V lost 3 bases to trimming and J lost 1 base, with 7 bases between them. The CDR3 protein is CATSSRTSGANVLTF. CDR3 sequence (DNA): TGTGCCACCAGCAGTAGAACTTCTGGGGCCAACGTCCTGACTTTC.

In this sample, this clonotype turned up many times. This chain joins TRBV6-5 and TRBJ1-2, with D possibly TRBD1 on 6 matching bases. CDR3 length: 14 amino acids. From germline, CDR1 is MNHEY and CDR2 SVGAGI. V gave up 2 bases and J gave up 2 bases, with 9 bases separating them. CDR3 nucleotide sequence: TGTGCCAGCAGTTACCGGACAGACAACTATGGCTACACCTTC. Its translation: CASSYRTDNYGYTF.

V and J are TRBV15 and TRBJ1-5; 7 bases fit TRBD1. This CDR3 is built from 16 residues. Germline CDR1 is LNHNV and CDR2 is YYDKDF (reference sequence). V shed 2 bases and J 7 bases; nucleotides not matched to a gene: 11. The CDR3, as DNA: TGTGCCACCAGCAGATTGGACAGGCAGACAGGGCAGCCCCAGCATTTT. Translating it yields CATSRLDRQTGQPQHF.